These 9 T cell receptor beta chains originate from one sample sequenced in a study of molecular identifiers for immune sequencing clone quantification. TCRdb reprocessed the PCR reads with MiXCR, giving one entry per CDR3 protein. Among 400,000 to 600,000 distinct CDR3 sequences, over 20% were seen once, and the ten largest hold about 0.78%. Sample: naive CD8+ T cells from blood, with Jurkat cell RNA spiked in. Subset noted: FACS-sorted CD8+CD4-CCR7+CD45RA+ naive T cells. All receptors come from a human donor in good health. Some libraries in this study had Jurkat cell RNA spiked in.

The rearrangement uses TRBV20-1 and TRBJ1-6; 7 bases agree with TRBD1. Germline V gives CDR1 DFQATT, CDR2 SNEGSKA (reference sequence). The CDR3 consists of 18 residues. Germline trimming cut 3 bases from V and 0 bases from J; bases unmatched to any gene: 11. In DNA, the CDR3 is TGCAGTGCTAGTGACAGGGACCCGACAAGCTCCTATAATTCACCCCTCCACTTT. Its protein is CSASDRDPTSSYNSPLHF.

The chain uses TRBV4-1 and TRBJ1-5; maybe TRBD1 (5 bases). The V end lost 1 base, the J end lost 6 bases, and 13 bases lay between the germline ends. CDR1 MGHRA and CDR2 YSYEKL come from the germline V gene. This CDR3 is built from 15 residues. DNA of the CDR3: TGCGCCAGCAGCCAAGGTGGAGGGGTTGGTCAGCCCCAGCATTTT. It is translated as CASSQGGGVGQPQHF.

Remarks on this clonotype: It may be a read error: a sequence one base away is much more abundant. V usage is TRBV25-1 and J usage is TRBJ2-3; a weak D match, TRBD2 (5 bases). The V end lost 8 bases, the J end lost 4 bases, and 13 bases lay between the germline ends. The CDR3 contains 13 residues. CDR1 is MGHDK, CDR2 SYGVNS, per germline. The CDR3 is CASGSQLADTQYF. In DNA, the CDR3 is TGTGCCAGCGGTAGTCAACTAGCAGATACGCAGTATTTT. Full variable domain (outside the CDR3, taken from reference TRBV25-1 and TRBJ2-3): EADIYQTPRYLVIGTGKKITLECSQTMGHDKMYWYQQDPGMELHLIHYSYGVNSTEKGDLSSESTVSRIRTEHFPLTLESARPSHTSQYLCASGSQLADTQYFGPGTRLTVL.

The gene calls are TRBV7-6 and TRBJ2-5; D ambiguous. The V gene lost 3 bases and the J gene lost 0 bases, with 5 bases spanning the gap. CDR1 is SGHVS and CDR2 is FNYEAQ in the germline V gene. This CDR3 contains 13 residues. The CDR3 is CASSLANQETQYF. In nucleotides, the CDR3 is TGTGCCAGCAGCTTGGCTAACCAAGAGACCCAGTACTTC.

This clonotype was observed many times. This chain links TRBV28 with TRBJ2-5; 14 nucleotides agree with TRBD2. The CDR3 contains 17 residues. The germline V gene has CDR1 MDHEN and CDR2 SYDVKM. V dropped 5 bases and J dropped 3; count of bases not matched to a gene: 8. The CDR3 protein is CASSPLRLAGGEETQYF. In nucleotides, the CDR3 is TGTGCCAGCAGTCCGCTGAGACTAGCGGGAGGGGAAGAGACCCAGTACTTC.

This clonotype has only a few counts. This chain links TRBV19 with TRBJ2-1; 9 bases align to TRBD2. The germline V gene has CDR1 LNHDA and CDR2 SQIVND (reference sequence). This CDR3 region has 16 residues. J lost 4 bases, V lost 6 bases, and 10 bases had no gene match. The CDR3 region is CASSPFAGGPYNEQFF. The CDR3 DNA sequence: TGTGCCAGTAGCCCCTTCGCGGGGGGGCCTTACAATGAGCAGTTCTTC. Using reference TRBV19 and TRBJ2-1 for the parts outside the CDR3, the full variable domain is DGGITQSPKYLFRKEGQNVTLSCEQNLNHDAMYWYRQDPGQGLRLIYYSQIVNDFQKGDIAEGYSVSREKKESFPLTVTSAQKNPTAFYLCASSPFAGGPYNEQFFGPGTRLTVL.

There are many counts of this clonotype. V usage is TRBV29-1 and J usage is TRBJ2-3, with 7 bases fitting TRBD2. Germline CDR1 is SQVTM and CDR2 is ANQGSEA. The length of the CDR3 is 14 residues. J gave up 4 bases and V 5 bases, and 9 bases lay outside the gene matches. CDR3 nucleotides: TGCAGCGTTCGTCCGGCGGGAGTTTCAGATACGCAGTATTTT. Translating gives CSVRPAGVSDTQYF.

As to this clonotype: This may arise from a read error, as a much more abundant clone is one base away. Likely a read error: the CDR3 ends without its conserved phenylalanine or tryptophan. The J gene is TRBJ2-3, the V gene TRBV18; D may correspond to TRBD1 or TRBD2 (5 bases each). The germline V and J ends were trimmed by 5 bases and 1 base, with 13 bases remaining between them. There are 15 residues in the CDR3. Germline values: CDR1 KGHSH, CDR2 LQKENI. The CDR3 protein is CASSSTGAGTDTQYS. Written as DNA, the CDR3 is TGTGCCAGCTCATCCACCGGGGCCGGCACAGATACGCAGTATTCT.

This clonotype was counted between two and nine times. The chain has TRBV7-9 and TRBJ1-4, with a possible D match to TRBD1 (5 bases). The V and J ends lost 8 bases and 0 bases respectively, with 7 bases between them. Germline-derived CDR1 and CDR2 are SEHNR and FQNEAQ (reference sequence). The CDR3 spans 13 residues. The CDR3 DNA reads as TGTGCCAGCGGGGACGCAACTAATGAAAAACTGTTTTTT. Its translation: CASGDATNEKLFF.